Detailed here is one TCR beta chain. TCRbeta library construction was performed incorporating unique molecular identifiers. MiXCR, run by TCRdb on the PCR reads, gives a single entry per CDR3 protein. The sample shows 350,000 to 400,000 distinct CDR3 sequences, 13% of them seen only once. The sample comes from a study of T-cell reconstitution after alpha-beta-depleted transplantation in children. The CDR3 is 14 amino acids. From germline, CDR1 is KGHSH and CDR2 LQKENI. V lost 6 bases and J lost 3, with 15 bases in between. The sequence was obtained from a human donor who donated a stem cell graft to a child with Fanconi anemia. This sample comprised PBMCs, obtained from the stem cell graft. This chain connects TRBV18 to TRBJ2-7, with D possibly matching TRBD2 (6 bases). The CDR3 sequence: CASSGGSGYYEQYF. CDR3 sequence (DNA): TGTGCCAGCTCCGGGGGTAGTGGGTACTACGAGCAGTACTTC.